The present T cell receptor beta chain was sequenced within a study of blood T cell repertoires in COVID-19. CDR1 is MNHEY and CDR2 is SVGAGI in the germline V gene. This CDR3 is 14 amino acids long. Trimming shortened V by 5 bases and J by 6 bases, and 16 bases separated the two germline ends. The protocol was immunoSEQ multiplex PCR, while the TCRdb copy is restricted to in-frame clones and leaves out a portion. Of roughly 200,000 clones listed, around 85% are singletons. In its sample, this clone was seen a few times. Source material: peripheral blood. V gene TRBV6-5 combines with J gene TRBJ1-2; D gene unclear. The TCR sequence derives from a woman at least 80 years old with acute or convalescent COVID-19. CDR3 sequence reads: CASSTPLGGHGYTF. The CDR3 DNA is TGTGCCAGCAGTACCCCCTTGGGAGGGCATGGCTACACCTTC.